This T cell receptor (beta chain) was found in a study of T-cell memory formation after mild COVID-19. Study background: Clustering of TCRs was largely donor specific.

CDR1 is SGHNT, CDR2 YYREEE, per germline (reference sequence). Trimming removed 0 bases at V and 6 bases at J, with 15 bases between. The CDR3 consists of 15 residues. TCRdb re-analysed the 5' RACE reads in MiXCR, keeping a single row per CDR3 protein. The sample holds 450,000 or so distinct CDR3 sequences, 25% seen once. This receptor was identified in an adult woman who had mild COVID-19 (a few samples of this study predate the infection). Cell type and time point are not known. The sequenced material came from PBMCs or a T cell subset sorted from them (not recorded which). The chain links TRBV5-4 to TRBJ2-5; the D gene could be TRBD1 or TRBD2 (5 bases each). The CDR3 reads CASSLAGREIKTQYF. For the CDR3, the DNA is TGTGCCAGCAGCTTGGCCGGCAGGGAGATAAAGACCCAGTACTTC.